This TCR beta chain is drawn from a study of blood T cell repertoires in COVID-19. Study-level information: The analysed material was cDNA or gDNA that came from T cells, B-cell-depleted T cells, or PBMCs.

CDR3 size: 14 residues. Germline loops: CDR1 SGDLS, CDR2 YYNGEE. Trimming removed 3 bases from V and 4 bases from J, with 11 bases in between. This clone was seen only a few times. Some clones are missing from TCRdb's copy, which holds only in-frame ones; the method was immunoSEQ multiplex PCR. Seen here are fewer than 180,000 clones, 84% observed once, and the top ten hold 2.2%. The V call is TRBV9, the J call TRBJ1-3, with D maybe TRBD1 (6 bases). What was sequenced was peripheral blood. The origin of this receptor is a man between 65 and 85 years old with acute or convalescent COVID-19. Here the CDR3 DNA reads TGTGCCAGCAGCGCAGGGGACGTCGGAAACACCATATATTTT. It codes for CASSAGDVGNTIYF.